The entry below describes one TCR beta chain. This clone came up once. Its antigen is unknown. The sample holds no much larger clone one base away, and base qualities are not on file. TCRbeta CDR3 regions were amplified from genomic DNA using the immunoSEQ Assay, a bias-controlled multiplex PCR. The study's own analysis went as follows. Nucleated cell counts per sample were estimated from amplification of reference gene primers within the assay. To quantify the absolute abundance of each unique TCRbeta CDR3 rearrangement, sequence reads were collapsed and filtered. For each sample, productive Simpson clonality was calculated as the square root of Simpson's diversity index across productive rearrangements. TCRdb took this table from immuneACCESS and kept in-frame rearrangements with V and J called. Such tables lack part of the clones; where checked against another copy, unresolved V genes explain under half of the gap, and the rest is unexplained. V and J calls and clone size are copied from that table; D and trimming were computed from the DNA. The sample table contains tens of thousands of clones; only one count was recorded for roughly 89% of them. Around 1.3% of the sample is taken by the ten largest.

The data were obtained in a study of blood T cell repertoires in COVID-19 (dated by TCRdb to about 2020). Background for the entire study: The collaborator samples originated in the United States, Italy and Spain and spanned the acute and convalescent phases of COVID-19. The material from the prospective study consisted of cDNA or gDNA derived from T cells, B-cell-depleted T cells, or PBMCs. Deeply sampled blood TCRbeta repertoires from subjects exposed to, actively infected with, or recovered from COVID-19 were included in the dataset. The repertoires were made available in a free public database intended to serve as a resource for research on the immune response to SARS-CoV-2. Nearly every sample came with metadata listing a de-identified subject ID, COVID-19 status, age in years and sex. HLA class I and class II types, where available, came from metadata supplied by the sample provider rather than from assay-based typing. Samples were obtained from the ongoing ImmuneRACE study (first 160 participants) and from 1,254 subjects provided by 6 global collaborators.

The paper's findings and limits, for the study overall: Clinical and demographic metadata were provided uncurated, with the amount varying by source and participant.

Whole blood was collected in K2EDTA tubes by collaborating institutions according to the institutions' own protocols. Collaborator samples were shipped for TCRbeta analysis as frozen whole blood, isolated PBMCs, or DNA extracted from either sample type. Relative to germline, V is 2 bases shorter and J is 5 bases shorter, with 10 bases between their ends. According to the germline V gene (reference sequence), CDR1 reads GTSNPN and CDR2 reads SVGIG. Reading from cysteine to phenylalanine, the CDR3 counts 13 amino acids. The entry retains the CDR3 DNA only, 39 bases that are in frame from base 1. The sequencing sample was made of peripheral blood. The receptor was isolated from a woman older than 75 with acute or convalescent COVID-19. This chain is built from TRBV30 and TRBJ1-5; there is no confident call for the D gene. CDR3 loop: CAWSMTEDQPQHF. The nucleotide sequence is TGTGCCTGGAGTATGACCGAGGATCAGCCCCAGCATTTT.